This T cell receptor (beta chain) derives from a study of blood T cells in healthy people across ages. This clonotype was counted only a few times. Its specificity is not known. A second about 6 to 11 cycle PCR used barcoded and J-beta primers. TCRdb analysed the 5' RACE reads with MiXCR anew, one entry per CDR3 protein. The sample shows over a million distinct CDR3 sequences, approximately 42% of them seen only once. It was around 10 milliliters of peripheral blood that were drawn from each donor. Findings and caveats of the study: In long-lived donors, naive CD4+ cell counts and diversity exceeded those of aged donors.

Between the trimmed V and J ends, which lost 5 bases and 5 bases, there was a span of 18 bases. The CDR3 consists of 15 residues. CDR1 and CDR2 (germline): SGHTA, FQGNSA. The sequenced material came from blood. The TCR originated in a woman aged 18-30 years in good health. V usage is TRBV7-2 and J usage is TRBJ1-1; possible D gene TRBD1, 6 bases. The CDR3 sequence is CASSLKGGGWTEAFF. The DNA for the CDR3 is TGTGCCAGCAGCCTTAAGGGGGGCGGATGGACTGAAGCTTTCTTT. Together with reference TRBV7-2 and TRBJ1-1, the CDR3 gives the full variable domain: GAGVSQSPSNKVTEKGKDVELRCDPISGHTALYWYRQSLGQGLEFLIYFQGNSAPDKSGLPSDRFSAERTGGSVSTLTIQRTQQEDSAVYLCASSLKGGGWTEAFFGQGTRLTVV.